This TCR beta chain originates from a study of blood T cell repertoires in COVID-19. Overall study: From the United States, Italy and Spain came samples of acute and convalescent COVID-19. Sample material is recorded as cDNA or gDNA derived from T cells, B-cell-depleted T cells, or PBMCs.

Repertoires were generated with immunoSEQ multiplex PCR, while TCRdb's copy carries only in-frame clones and drops some. The repertoire holds fewer than 200,000 clones, with about 88% as singletons. V was pared by 5 bases and J by 4 bases, with 6 bases of the junction left unmatched. CDR1 and CDR2 from the germline V gene are MRHNA and SNTAGT. The CDR3 runs 15 residues. This study enrolled people aged 18 to 89 from around 25 US geographic areas. The V call is TRBV6-4, the J call TRBJ2-2; 8 bases fit TRBD1. The TCR originated in a man aged 45-60 years who had recovered from COVID-19. Sequencing was done on a sample of PBMCs or T cells enriched from blood (not recorded which). This CDR3 is CASSPGTGGTGELFF. In DNA, the CDR3 is TGTGCCAGCAGTCCCGGGACAGGAGGCACCGGGGAGCTGTTTTTT.